The entry below describes one T cell receptor beta chain. Antigen: not known. There are 15 residues in the CDR3. Trimming removed 4 bases from V and 3 bases from J, with 16 bases in between. The germline V gene has CDR1 LGHNA and CDR2 YSLEER. This entry is derived from a study of yellow fever vaccine responses in identical twins. Study-wide results and caveats: It has been reported that, in twins, the vaccine T cell response seemed partly convergent and partly personalized.

Via MiXCR, TCRdb re-called the RT-PCR reads, giving one row per CDR3 protein. The sample records about 1,200 distinct CDR3 sequences, about 80% being singletons. This chain uses TRBV4-3 with TRBJ2-7; tentatively, D is TRBD1 or TRBD2 (6 bases each). The sample here was T cells from blood (PBMCs), unsorted or a sorted subset (not recorded which), taken before or after yellow fever vaccination (not recorded which). The TCR was taken from a female donor who received the yellow fever vaccine. This CDR3 reads CASSRDTRGLYEQYF. CDR3 nucleotides: TGCGCCAGCAGCCGTGATACCCGGGGGCTCTACGAGCAGTACTTC.